What follows is one T cell receptor beta chain and its context. It has no known antigen specificity. No qualities accompany the bases; no much larger clone lies one base away. The data derive from a study of T cells after yellow fever vaccination (dated by TCRdb to about 2019). Study-level background: The SMART-Seq v4 Ultra Low Input RNA kit was used to prepare libraries from fractions with low cell numbers. To follow T-cell clones before and after both primary and booster YFV17D yellow fever vaccination, bulk TCR alpha and beta repertoires underwent longitudinal sequencing. Two healthy male donors, one aged 18 to 30 and one aged 30 to 40 years, were included in the cohort. Blood samples were taken at several timepoints before and after primary and secondary immunization, and bulk PBMC replicates and cell subsets were isolated.

The treatment or condition label for this specimen denotes: live attenuated yellow fever vaccine strain. At each blood-draw timepoint, two biological replicates of bulk PBMCs were collected. A standard Ficoll-Paque protocol was used to isolate PBMCs from peripheral blood. RNA was extracted with TriZol from bulk PBMCs, CD4 and CD8 fractions, and dextramer-positive and dextramer-negative fractions. As encoded in the germline V gene, CDR1 is SGDLS while CDR2 is YYNGEE. V is cut by 2 bases and J by 0 bases, and the space between the germline ends is 8 bases. The CDR3 has 14 amino acids, counting the end cysteine and phenylalanine. Only CDR3 DNA remains: 42 bases, in frame from the first base. TCR cDNA was synthesized by 5'RACE template switching, through which a universal primer site and unique molecular identifiers were introduced. Priming of cDNA synthesis was performed from both the TCR alpha and TCR beta constant segments. Library amplification involved two PCR steps, and the second step added sample barcodes and sequencing adapters. Sequencing of libraries was performed on Illumina HiSeq 2500 (2x100 bp) or NovaSeq (2x150 bp). Turning to the authors' computational methods: Reads were demultiplexed and collapsed into UMI consensus sequences with MIGEC, and V(D)J alignment was performed with MiXCR. Using edgeR on replicate PBMC samples, clonotypes were called vaccine-responding if FDR was below 0.01 and the log2 fold change was above 5 up to day 15. Each bulk clonotype was labeled CD4 or CD8 based on which sequenced repertoire, CD4 or CD8, contained the clonotype at higher abundance. TCRdb reanalyzed the raw reads on its own, using fastp at Q25 for trimming and MiXCR for clone calling, and kept in-frame beta chains. Under each unique CDR3 protein, matching rows form one entry showing the most common genes and DNA. These V and J calls originate from TCRdb's pipeline instead of the authors' own analysis. The sample data list a few hundred thousand distinct CDR3 sequences, and 6.5% to 8.5% of these were observed just once. Clones ranked in the top ten supply roughly a sixth of the sample.

Study-wide conclusions, independent of this receptor: FACS-sorted repertoires could contain abundant contaminating clonotypes from the bulk population, so computational filtering was required. Because only a couple of donors were included in the study, the extent to which the findings can be generalized is limited. A small fraction of clonotypes showed up in both the CD4 and CD8 compartments, probably as a result of convergent recombination. Most clones expanded after primary vaccination (96% of CD4 and 88% of CD8) were re-detected after the booster, suggesting that broad memory maintenance occurred. Compared with the primary T-cell response, the secondary T-cell response was weaker but faster, peaking on day 5 rather than day 15.

Sequencing was performed on PBMCs, taken approximately 40 days after the first yellow fever vaccination. The chain was built from TRBV9 and TRBJ1-1, with TRBD1 perhaps the D gene, on 5 matching bases. This receptor was obtained from a man aged 18 to 29 who received the YFV17D yellow fever vaccine. The CDR3 has the sequence CASSVGHMNTEAFF. The nucleotide sequence is given as TGTGCCAGCAGCGTCGGACATATGAACACTGAAGCTTTCTTT.